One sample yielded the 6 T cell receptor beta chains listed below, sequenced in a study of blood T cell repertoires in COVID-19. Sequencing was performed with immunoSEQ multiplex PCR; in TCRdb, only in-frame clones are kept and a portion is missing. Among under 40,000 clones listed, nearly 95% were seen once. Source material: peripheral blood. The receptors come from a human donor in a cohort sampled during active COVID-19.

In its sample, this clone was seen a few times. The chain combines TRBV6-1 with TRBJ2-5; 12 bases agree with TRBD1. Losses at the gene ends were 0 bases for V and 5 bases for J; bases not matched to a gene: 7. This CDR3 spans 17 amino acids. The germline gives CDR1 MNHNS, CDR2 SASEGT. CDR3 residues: CASSEAAGTGGRETQYF. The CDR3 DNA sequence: TGTGCCAGCAGTGAAGCCGCCGGGACAGGGGGCCGGGAGACCCAGTACTTC.

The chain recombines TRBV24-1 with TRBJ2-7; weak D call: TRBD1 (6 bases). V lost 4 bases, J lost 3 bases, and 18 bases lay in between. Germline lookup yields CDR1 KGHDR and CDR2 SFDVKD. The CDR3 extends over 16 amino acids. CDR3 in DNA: TGTGCCACCAGTGACTCCTACTACCAGGGGAACTACGAGCAGTACTTC. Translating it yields CATSDSYYQGNYEQYF.

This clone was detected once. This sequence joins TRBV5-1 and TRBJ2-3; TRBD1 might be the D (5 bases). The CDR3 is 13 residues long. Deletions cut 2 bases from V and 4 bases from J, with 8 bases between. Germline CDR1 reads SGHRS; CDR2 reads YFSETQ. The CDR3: CASSFDSPDTQYF. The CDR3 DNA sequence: TGCGCCAGCAGCTTCGACAGCCCAGATACGCAGTATTTT.

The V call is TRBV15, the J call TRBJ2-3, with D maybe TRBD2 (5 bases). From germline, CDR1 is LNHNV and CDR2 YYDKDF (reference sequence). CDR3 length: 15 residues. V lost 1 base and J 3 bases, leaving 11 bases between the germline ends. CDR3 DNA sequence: TGTGCCACCAGCAGAGGAGGCGGGTGGACAGATACGCAGTATTTT. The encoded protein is CATSRGGGWTDTQYF.

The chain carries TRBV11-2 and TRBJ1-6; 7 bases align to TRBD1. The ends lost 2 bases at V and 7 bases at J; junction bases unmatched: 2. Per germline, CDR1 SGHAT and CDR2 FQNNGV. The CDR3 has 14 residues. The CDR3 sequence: CASSLQTGNSPLHF. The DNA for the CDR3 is TGTGCCAGCAGCTTACAGACAGGGAATTCACCCCTCCACTTT.

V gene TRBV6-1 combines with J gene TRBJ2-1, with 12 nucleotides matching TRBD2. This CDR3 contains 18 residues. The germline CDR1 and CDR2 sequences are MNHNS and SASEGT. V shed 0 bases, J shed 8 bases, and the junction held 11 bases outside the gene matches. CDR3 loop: CASSEAKGLAGWGDEQFF. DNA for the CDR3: TGTGCCAGCAGTGAAGCGAAAGGACTAGCGGGATGGGGAGATGAGCAGTTCTTC.